Below, 13 T cell receptor beta chains from the same sample are listed, as sequenced in a study of cytomegalovirus exposure and HLA in healthy donors. The data were produced by immunoSEQ multiplex PCR, yet TCRdb's version contains in-frame clones alone and is incomplete. Of about 110,000 clones in the sample, approximately 96% were seen once. The material sequenced was PBMCs. Every receptor here comes from a young woman in good health and CMV-seronegative.

This chain joins TRBV25-1 and TRBJ2-6; D remains unclear. This CDR3 has 15 amino acids. Germline lookup yields CDR1 MGHDK and CDR2 SYGVNS. V lost 5 bases, J lost 9 bases, and 17 bases lay in between. CDR3 loop: CASSLASSEVNVLTF. The CDR3 nucleotides are TGTGCCAGCAGTCTGGCCAGCAGCGAGGTCAACGTCCTGACTTTC.

To note about this clone: Different DNA sequences within this sample yield the same CDR3. This sequence joins TRBV28 and TRBJ2-2; D gene ambiguous. Germline V lookup: CDR1 MDHEN, CDR2 SYDVKM. V was clipped by 5 bases and J by 4 bases, with 8 bases between them. The CDR3 is 13 residues long. CDR3 in amino acids: CASSLLRTGELFF. The CDR3 nucleotides are TGTGCCAGCAGTCTGCTGCGCACCGGGGAGCTGTTTTTT.

The chain has TRBV18 and TRBJ2-1; 11 nucleotides align to TRBD1. After removal of 1 base from V and 2 bases from J, the junction contained 1 base not matched to a gene. The CDR3 covers 16 residues. The germline CDR1 and CDR2 sequences are KGHSH and LQKENI. This CDR3 is CASSPLDRGPYNEQFF. For the CDR3, the DNA is TGTGCCAGCTCACCACTGGACAGGGGGCCCTACAATGAGCAGTTCTTC.

CDR3 bases: TGCGCCAGCAGCCAACGCCATCCGGGACAGCCACCTAACTATGGCTACACCTTC. Its protein product is CASSQRHPGQPPNYGYTF. The J gene is TRBJ1-2, the V gene TRBV4-3; 7 bases align to TRBD1. Germline V gene sequence: CDR1 LGHNA, CDR2 YSLEER. CDR3 length: 18 amino acids. Trimming cost V 2 bases and J 0 bases; bases outside gene matches: 12.

This sequence joins TRBV6-1 and TRBJ2-7; 12 positions agree with TRBD2. With 10 bases clipped from V and 4 bases from J, the junction kept 8 bases outside the gene matches. CDR1 and CDR2 from the germline V gene are MNHNS and SASEGT. This CDR3 has 14 residues. CDR3 in DNA: TGTGCCACGCTGGAGGGGACTAGCGGGTACGAGCAGTACTTC. Its protein product is CATLEGTSGYEQYF.

The chain has TRBV4-1 and TRBJ2-7; TRBD1 matches at 11 bases. From germline, CDR1 is MGHRA and CDR2 YSYEKL. The J segment lost 3 bases and the V segment lost 0 bases, leaving 4 bases of the junction unmatched. This CDR3 contains 16 residues. The CDR3: CASSQEGQGGLYEQYF. CDR3 DNA sequence: TGCGCCAGCAGCCAAGAGGGACAGGGGGGTCTCTACGAGCAGTACTTC.

The CDR3 coding sequence is TGTGCCAGCAGGCTGGGACAGGTGAACACCGGGGAGCTGTTTTTT. Translation gives CASRLGQVNTGELFF. This sequence joins TRBV5-6 and TRBJ2-2, with 8 bases lining up with TRBD1. The CDR3 consists of 15 residues. Germline values: CDR1 SGHDT, CDR2 YYEEEE. The V and J ends lost 5 bases and 1 base, in that order; junction bases with no gene match: 4. The entire variable domain, with the rest obtained from reference TRBV5-6 and TRBJ2-2, is as follows: DAGVTQSPTHLIKTRGQQVTLRCSPKSGHDTVSWYQQALGQGPQFIFQYYEEEERQRGNFPDRFSGHQFPNYSSELNVNALLLGDSALYLCASRLGQVNTGELFFGEGSRLTVL.

The chain has TRBV14 and TRBJ1-2; TRBD1 agrees at 10 bases. V lost 6 bases to trimming and J lost 8 bases; unmatched junction nucleotides: 9. Looked up from germline, CDR1 is SGHDN and CDR2 is FVKESK. The CDR3 length is 14 residues. The CDR3 protein is CASSPGQGIWGYTF. The CDR3 nucleotides are TGTGCCAGCAGTCCGGGACAGGGGATTTGGGGCTACACCTTC. The variable domain in full, with the rest retrieved from reference TRBV14 and TRBJ1-2, is EAGVTQFPSHSVIEKGQTVTLRCDPISGHDNLYWYRRVMGKEIKFLLHFVKESKQDESGMPNNRFLAERTGGTYSTLKVQPAELEDSGVYFCASSPGQGIWGYTFGSGTRLTVV.

The V gene is TRBV5-4, the J gene TRBJ1-3; no clear D gene. Trimming removed 4 bases from V and 8 bases from J, with 10 bases in between. The germline CDR1 and CDR2 sequences are SGHNT and YYREEE (reference sequence). The CDR3 totals 12 residues. The CDR3 coding sequence is TGTGCCAGCAGCCTCTTGTCGGACACCATATATTTT. Its protein product is CASSLLSDTIYF. Drawing the rest from reference TRBV5-4 and TRBJ1-3, the complete variable domain is ETGVTQSPTHLIKTRGQQVTLRCSSQSGHNTVSWYQQALGQGPQFIFQYYREEENGRGNFPPRFSGLQFPNYSSELNVNALELDDSALYLCASSLLSDTIYFGEGSWLTVV.

In this sample, this clone turned up once. The chain carries TRBV2 and TRBJ2-3; D is perhaps TRBD1 (6 bases). This CDR3 is 15 amino acids long. Deletions cut 5 bases from V and 3 bases from J, with 15 bases between. Germline V gives CDR1 SNHLY, CDR2 FYNNEI. The CDR3 is CASSLQGLGTDTQYF. The CDR3 bases are TGTGCCAGCAGTCTACAGGGTTTGGGGACAGATACGCAGTATTTT.

V usage is TRBV7-2 and J usage is TRBJ2-7; 7 nucleotides agree with TRBD2. The CDR3 contains 15 residues. The germline V gene has CDR1 SGHTA and CDR2 FQGNSA. The V gene end was trimmed by 1 base and the J gene end by 0 bases; junction bases not matched to a gene: 3. The CDR3 region is CASSLGGGGSYEQYF. CDR3 DNA: TGTGCCAGCAGCTTAGGTGGGGGGGGCTCCTACGAGCAGTACTTC.

J is TRBJ2-7 and V is TRBV5-1; tentatively, D is TRBD1 (5 bases). This CDR3 comprises 13 residues. Germline V CDR1 and CDR2: SGHRS, YFSETQ. V was clipped by 1 base and J by 2 bases, with 7 bases between them. CDR3 protein: CASSLTQAYEQYF. CDR3 nucleotide sequence: TGCGCCAGCAGCTTGACACAGGCCTACGAGCAGTACTTC.

This chain connects TRBV14 to TRBJ2-1, with 11 bases lining up with TRBD2. Germline assignment: CDR1 SGHDN and CDR2 FVKESK. V gave up 5 bases and J gave up 9 bases; unmatched junction bases: 9. The CDR3 spans 15 residues. DNA of the CDR3: TGTGCCAGCAGCAGTAATAGCGGGGGGGCCCTTGAGCAGTTCTTC. The encoded protein is CASSSNSGGALEQFF.